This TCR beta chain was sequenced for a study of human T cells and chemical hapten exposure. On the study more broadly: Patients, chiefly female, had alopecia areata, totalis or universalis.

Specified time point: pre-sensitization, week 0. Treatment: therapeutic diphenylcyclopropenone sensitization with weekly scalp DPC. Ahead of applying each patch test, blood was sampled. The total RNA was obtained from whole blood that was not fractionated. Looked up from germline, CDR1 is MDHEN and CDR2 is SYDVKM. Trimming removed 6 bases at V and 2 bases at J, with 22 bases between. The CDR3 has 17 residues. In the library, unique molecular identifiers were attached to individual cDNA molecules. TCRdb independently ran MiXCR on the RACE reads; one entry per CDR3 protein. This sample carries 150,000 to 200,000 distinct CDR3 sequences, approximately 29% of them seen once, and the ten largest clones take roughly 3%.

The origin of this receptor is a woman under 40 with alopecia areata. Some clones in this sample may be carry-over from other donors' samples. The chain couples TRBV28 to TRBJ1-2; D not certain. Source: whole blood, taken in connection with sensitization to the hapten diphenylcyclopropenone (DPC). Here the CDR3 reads CASSTPPRVGTNYGYTF. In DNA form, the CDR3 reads TGTGCCAGCAGCACTCCCCCCCGGGTCGGAACCAACTATGGCTACACCTTC.